This TCR beta chain was identified in a study of human T cells and chemical hapten exposure. Study-wide background: Per-sample TCR yield variability stemmed mainly from small pooled library volume differences. Study-level points and caveats: Expanded TCRs showed more large CDR3 clusters than pre-sensitization or healthy control sets. Because they had alopecia, donors may respond immunologically unlike healthy people.

TCRdb reprocessed the RACE reads with MiXCR, giving one entry per CDR3 protein. The data hold more than 85,000 distinct CDR3 sequences, with more than 9.5% observed a single time. As concerns this clonotype: The antigen remains undetermined.

Time point here: patch test 2, 6 weeks after DPC sensitization. Treatment denoted: therapeutic diphenylcyclopropenone sensitization with weekly scalp DPC. Germline V CDR1 and CDR2: MGHDK, SYGVNS. V was cut by 11 bases and J by 7 bases, with 11 bases left in between. The CDR3 has 11 amino acids. This clonotype was obtained from a man in his forties with alopecia areata. Some clones in this sample may be carry-over from other donors' samples. This chain links TRBV25-1 with TRBJ1-4; no firm D call. The sequenced sample was whole blood, obtained in connection with sensitization to the hapten diphenylcyclopropenone (DPC). Here the CDR3 DNA reads TGTGCCCCGAACGGGGTTGAAAAACTGTTTTTT. Amino acid sequence: CAPNGVEKLFF. Full variable domain (outside the CDR3, taken from reference TRBV25-1 and TRBJ1-4): EADIYQTPRYLVIGTGKKITLECSQTMGHDKMYWYQQDPGMELHLIHYSYGVNSTEKGDLSSESTVSRIRTEHFPLTLESARPSHTSQYLCAPNGVEKLFFGSGTQLSVL.